Following are 22 T cell receptor beta chains from one sample sequenced in a study of blood T cell repertoires in COVID-19 (dated by TCRdb to 2020 to 2021). The library was produced with the immunoSEQ multiplex PCR assay. TCRdb mirrors the immuneACCESS table, restricted to in-frame sequences. Some clones are absent from its copies; in checked studies, under half trace to an unresolved V gene, and the reason for the others is unknown. The sample table lists 150,000 to 170,000 clones, more than 80% of them with a count of one. Jointly, the top ten make up around 0.55% of the sample. Sequenced: peripheral blood. The receptors were gathered from a man aged 50 to 60 with acute or convalescent COVID-19.

V gene TRBV6-5 combines with J gene TRBJ1-2, with D perhaps TRBD1 (6 bases). In germline, CDR1 is MNHEY, CDR2 SVGAGI. The CDR3 extends over 14 amino acids. Trimming took 5 bases from V and 6 from J, leaving 16 bases between them. The CDR3: CASSLEYRDHGYTF. DNA for the CDR3: TGTGCCAGCAGTCTCGAATACAGGGATCATGGCTACACCTTC.

The chain employs TRBV24-1 and TRBJ2-1, with 7 bases that match TRBD2. There are 15 residues in the CDR3. Germline V gene sequence: CDR1 KGHDR, CDR2 SFDVKD. The J segment lost 5 bases and the V segment lost 6 bases, leaving 9 bases of the junction unmatched. The CDR3 sequence: CATSWAGTTDNEQFF. The CDR3 DNA reads as TGTGCCACCAGTTGGGCCGGGACTACCGACAATGAGCAGTTCTTC.

In this sample, this clone turned up a few times. The chain employs TRBV19 and TRBJ2-7; 11 bases are a match to TRBD2. CDR1 is LNHDA and CDR2 is SQIVND in the germline V gene (reference sequence). Losses at the gene ends were 5 bases for V and 3 bases for J; bases not matched to a gene: 12. The CDR3 extends over 17 amino acids. CDR3 sequence (DNA): TGTGCCAGTAGTCCCCGCCCCCGACTAGCGGGACTCTACGAGCAGTACTTC. Its translation is CASSPRPRLAGLYEQYF.

The chain uses TRBV29-1 and TRBJ1-3; 8 bases line up with TRBD1. V lost 5 bases and J lost 3; bases outside the gene matches: 3. From germline, CDR1 is SQVTM and CDR2 ANQGSEA. This CDR3 spans 13 amino acids. Here the CDR3 reads CSVPTGVGNTIYF. The CDR3 coding sequence is TGCAGCGTTCCGACAGGGGTTGGAAACACCATATATTTT.

The chain has TRBV5-5 and TRBJ1-5; D gene ambiguous. The CDR3 has 16 amino acids. Between the trimmed V and J ends, which lost 0 bases and 4 bases, there was a span of 14 bases. Germline-derived CDR1 and CDR2 are SGHKS and YYEKEE (reference sequence). This chain's CDR3 is CASSLDLGWRNQPQHF. In DNA, the CDR3 is TGTGCCAGCAGCTTGGATCTTGGTTGGAGGAATCAGCCCCAGCATTTT.

J is TRBJ1-3 and V is TRBV13; the D gene is possibly TRBD1 (6 bases). The V gene lost 4 bases and the J gene lost 0 bases, with 16 bases spanning the gap. Looked up from germline, CDR1 is PRHDT and CDR2 is FYEKMQ (reference sequence). The CDR3 totals 17 residues. The DNA of the CDR3 is TGTGCCAGCAGCTCGAGGACAGTCTTGGCCTCTGGAAACACCATATATTTT. Translation: CASSSRTVLASGNTIYF.

CDR3 in DNA: TGTGCCAGTAGTCCTATCGGAGGGCGGGGGGGCGAGAAGACCCAGTACTTC. As protein: CASSPIGGRGGEKTQYF. This chain uses TRBV19 with TRBJ2-5; 9 bases match TRBD2. The CDR3 is made up of 17 amino acids. CDR1 is LNHDA, CDR2 SQIVND, per germline (reference sequence). J was trimmed by 6 bases and V by 5 bases; bases with no gene match: 16.

The genes are TRBV27 and TRBJ1-2; a possible D gene is TRBD1 (6 bases). Germline CDR1 and CDR2: MNHEY and SMNVEV (reference sequence). Trimming left V 4 bases short and J 7 bases short, with 13 bases between. This CDR3 spans 13 amino acids. The CDR3, as DNA: TGTGCCAGCAGTTCATACAGGGTAGCTGGCTACACCTTC. This encodes CASSSYRVAGYTF.

This chain links TRBV19 with TRBJ1-4, with D unclear. The CDR3 is 15 residues long. The V end lost 8 bases, the J end lost 0 bases, and 13 bases lay between the germline ends. Germline V CDR1 and CDR2: LNHDA, SQIVND (reference sequence). The DNA for the CDR3 is TGTGCCAGTCGAACGAACAGAGCAACTAATGAAAAACTGTTTTTT. It is translated as CASRTNRATNEKLFF.

CDR3 loop: CASGLVKGSGATDTQYF. DNA of the CDR3: TGTGCTAGTGGTTTGGTAAAGGGGAGCGGGGCGACAGATACGCAGTATTTT. This chain links TRBV12-5 with TRBJ2-3; 7 bases map to TRBD2. Germline loops: CDR1 LGHNT, CDR2 FRNRAP. The CDR3 extends over 17 amino acids. J was trimmed by 3 bases and V by 0 bases; bases with no gene match: 9.

The chain is built from TRBV19 and TRBJ1-2; D gene unclear. Germline loops: CDR1 LNHDA, CDR2 SQIVND (reference sequence). The CDR3 totals 13 residues. Trimming shortened V by 0 bases and J by 7 bases, and 9 bases separated the two germline ends. The CDR3 DNA is TGTGCCAGTAGTATAGATGTGCGCTCTGGCTACACCTTC. Translation gives CASSIDVRSGYTF.

The V call is TRBV19, the J call TRBJ1-1; the match to TRBD1 covers 8 bases. Per germline, CDR1 LNHDA and CDR2 SQIVND (reference sequence). The CDR3 runs to 13 residues. V was clipped by 7 bases and J by 4 bases; unmatched bases: 5. The CDR3 here is CASTQGAGTEAFF. The DNA of the CDR3 is TGTGCCAGTACCCAGGGGGCGGGCACTGAAGCTTTCTTT.

V usage is TRBV2 and J usage is TRBJ2-1, with D possibly being TRBD1 (5 bases). CDR3 length: 15 residues. V lost 3 bases to trimming and J lost 5 bases, with 14 bases between them. Germline loops: CDR1 SNHLY, CDR2 FYNNEI. The CDR3 DNA follows: TGTGCCAGCAGTGAGTTCCAGGGTAACAACAATGAGCAGTTCTTC. Its translation is CASSEFQGNNNEQFF.

J is TRBJ2-3 and V is TRBV27; D may be TRBD1 (5 bases). Germline V gives CDR1 MNHEY, CDR2 SMNVEV (reference sequence). Trimming removed 9 bases at V and 0 bases at J, with 22 bases between. The CDR3 is 17 residues long. CDR3 sequence: CARTTEIGRTSTDTQYF. CDR3 DNA: TGTGCCAGAACGACAGAGATCGGCCGAACTAGCACAGATACGCAGTATTTT.

The rearrangement links TRBV5-1 to TRBJ2-5; the D gene is possibly TRBD1 (6 bases). CDR1 is SGHRS and CDR2 is YFSETQ in the germline V gene. The CDR3 consists of 15 residues. Trimming left V 0 bases short and J 1 base short, with 10 bases between. In DNA form, the CDR3 reads TGCGCCAGCAGCTTGGGAGGACAGAGCCAAGAGACCCAGTACTTC. Encoded protein: CASSLGGQSQETQYF.

J is TRBJ2-1 and V is TRBV5-1; 8 bases agree with TRBD1. CDR3 length equals 16 residues. The trim removed 4 bases at V and 1 base at J, leaving 7 bases unmatched. Germline CDR1 and CDR2: SGHRS and YFSETQ. The CDR3 DNA reads as TGCGCCAGCAGCATAGGACAGGGCTTTTCCTACAATGAGCAGTTCTTC. Residues: CASSIGQGFSYNEQFF.

In this sample, this clone turned up once. V usage is TRBV11-2 and J usage is TRBJ2-5; D may be TRBD1 (6 bases). The germline V gene encodes CDR1 SGHAT and CDR2 FQNNGV. V was cut by 5 bases and J by 1 base, with 11 bases left in between. The CDR3 loop spans 14 amino acids. The chain's CDR3 is CASSPRTVQETQYF. The CDR3 DNA sequence: TGTGCCAGCAGCCCCAGGACAGTCCAAGAGACCCAGTACTTC.

This rearrangement joins TRBV5-4 to TRBJ1-1, with 8 bases lining up with TRBD1. CDR1 SGHNT and CDR2 YYREEE come from the germline V gene (reference sequence). V lost 4 bases to trimming and J lost 5 bases; unmatched junction nucleotides: 19. The CDR3 runs to 18 residues. CDR3 sequence reads: CASSLGLSGQVRLTEAFF. The CDR3 nucleotides read TGTGCCAGCAGCCTTGGGTTATCGGGACAGGTGAGGCTTACTGAAGCTTTCTTT.

The V and J genes are TRBV21-1 and TRBJ1-4. TRBV21-1 is deemed a pseudogene. This CDR3 region has 14 residues. The CDR3 DNA reads TGTGCCAGCAGCAAACCGGGTCGAGGTGAAAAACTGTTTTTT. Its protein is CASSKPGRGEKLFF.

V usage is TRBV2 and J usage is TRBJ2-1, with D unclear. Looked up from germline, CDR1 is SNHLY and CDR2 is FYNNEI. The CDR3 runs to 12 residues. V was trimmed by 4 bases and J by 2 bases, leaving 3 bases between them. In DNA form, the CDR3 reads TGTGCCAGCAGTGGGCCCTACAATGAGCAGTTCTTC. This sequence encodes CASSGPYNEQFF.

This clone was seen just once. The gene calls are TRBV12-3 or TRBV12-4 and TRBJ1-2, with D possibly TRBD1 on 6 matching bases. The length of the CDR3 is 13 residues. Trimming stripped 8 bases from V and 5 bases from J, with 15 bases between. The CDR3 DNA sequence: TGTGCCAGCTCAGACCGGACAGATTATGGCTACACCTTC. Translation: CASSDRTDYGYTF.

This clone occurred a few times. The chain combines TRBV27 with TRBJ2-1; perhaps TRBD2 as D (6 bases). V was shortened by 10 bases and J by 6 bases, with 22 bases between the two germline ends. The CDR3 runs 15 residues. Germline-derived CDR1 and CDR2 are MNHEY and SMNVEV (reference sequence). CDR3 in amino acids: CATWTRGGPSNEQFF. CDR3 nucleotides: TGTGCCACCTGGACGAGAGGAGGGCCCAGCAATGAGCAGTTCTTC.